Listed below are T cell receptor beta chains from one sample, sequenced in a study of T cell responses to AZD1222 COVID-19 vaccine. Here immunoSEQ multiplex PCR was the method, and the copy in TCRdb shows in-frame clones only, minus some. Of some 120,000 clones listed, approximately 93% are singletons. The starting material was peripheral blood, obtained on day 0 of AZD1222 vaccination. The receptors derive from an adult in good health. Each CDR3 is given with its conserved first and last residue. D genes are given only for firm matches. Some rows mark clone size as missing; the rest say once, few, many or name a class of expanded clone.

DNA | CDR3 | size | V | D | J
TGCGCCAGCAGCTCAGGGGACCGCACTGAAGCTTTCTTT | CASSSGDRTEAFF | - | TRBV5-1 | - | TRBJ1-1
TGTGCCAGCAGTGAAGCGGGGGTCGGCTACACCTTC | CASSEAGVGYTF | few | TRBV2 | - | TRBJ1-2
TGTGCCAGCAGCCACCGGAGGGAAAGAGTAGATACGCAGTATTTT | CASSHRRERVDTQYF | once | TRBV3-1/TRBV3-2 | - | TRBJ2-3
TGTGCCAGCACCTCCGGGGGGAGAGGCGAAAAACTGTTTTTT | CASTSGGRGEKLFF | - | TRBV13 | - | TRBJ1-4
TGCGCCAGCAGCTTCACCGGGACAGGGAGGGCCTACGAGCAGTACTTT | CASSFTGTGRAYEQYF | - | TRBV5-1 | TRBD1 | TRBJ2-7
TGTGCCAGCAGTACAGGGAGCTGGTACGAGCAGTACTTC | CASSTGSWYEQYF | - | TRBV5-6 | - | TRBJ2-7
TGTGCCAGCAGCTTGTCCCCGGTTACCGAGCAGTACTTC | CASSLSPVTEQYF | - | TRBV5-6 | - | TRBJ2-7
TGTGCCACCCTTAACCGGGGGCGCGGGAACACTGAAGCTTTCTTT | CATLNRGRGNTEAFF | - | TRBV19 | - | TRBJ1-1
TGTGCCAGCAGCCACAGACAGGGAAATTCACCCCTCCACTTT | CASSHRQGNSPLHF | - | TRBV9 | TRBD1 | TRBJ1-6
TGTGCCAGCAGTTACTCGGCAGGGTATAGTGCCGGGGAGCTGTTTTTT | CASSYSAGYSAGELFF | - | TRBV6-5 | - | TRBJ2-2
TGTGCCTGGACCGAGGGACCTCGGCAGCCCCAGCATTTT | CAWTEGPRQPQHF | - | TRBV30 | - | TRBJ1-5
TGCGCCAGCAGCGCACCGACAGGGTACCAAGAGACCCAGTACTTC | CASSAPTGYQETQYF | - | TRBV5-1 | TRBD1 | TRBJ2-5
TGCGCCAGCAGCGCCGAAATAGGGACCTACAATGAGCAGTTCTTC | CASSAEIGTYNEQFF | - | TRBV5-1 | - | TRBJ2-1
TGCAGTGCTAGCAGGGGAGGGAAGCAGTTCTTC | CSASRGGKQFF | - | TRBV20-1 | - | TRBJ2-1
TGTGCCAGCAGTTTAAGGGGTGCTGGCTACACCTTC | CASSLRGAGYTF | once | TRBV7-8 | - | TRBJ1-2
TGTGCCAGCAGCTTAGGCCTCCAGACGAACACTGAAGCTTTCTTT | CASSLGLQTNTEAFF | - | TRBV13 | - | TRBJ1-1
TGTGCTAGTGGTTTGGTATTGACAGGGACTAACTATGGCTACACCTTC | CASGLVLTGTNYGYTF | - | TRBV12-5 | TRBD1 | TRBJ1-2
TGTGCCAGCAGTGACTCCCCTAAGCGGGGGGGCTTTGGTGAGCAGTTCTTC | CASSDSPKRGGFGEQFF | - | TRBV6-4 | TRBD2 | TRBJ2-1
TGTGCCAGCCCGAGGGCAGTAGTAACCGGCTACACCTTC | CASPRAVVTGYTF | - | TRBV2 | - | TRBJ1-2
TGTGCCAGCAGCCAAGGGGACAGGGGAGAAAAACTGTTTTTT | CASSQGDRGEKLFF | - | TRBV3-1/TRBV3-2 | TRBD1 | TRBJ1-4
TGTGCCAGCAGTAAACAGGGGGCAGGGACTGAAGCTTTCTTT | CASSKQGAGTEAFF | - | TRBV6-5 | TRBD1 | TRBJ1-1
TGTGCCAGTAGTATTGTTCGTTGGGCAGGGGGCACCGGGGAGCTGTTTTTT | CASSIVRWAGGTGELFF | - | TRBV19 | TRBD1 | TRBJ2-2
TGTGCCAGCAGCGGCCCGGGGCCCAGCTCTGGGGCCAACGTCCTGACTTTC | CASSGPGPSSGANVLTF | - | TRBV9 | - | TRBJ2-6
TGTGCCAGCTCACCAAAGGTGACTAGCGGGGGCTGGGATGAGCAGTTCTTC | CASSPKVTSGGWDEQFF | - | TRBV18 | TRBD2 | TRBJ2-1
TGCAGTGCTAGTTCTAGGGGGCACAATTCACCCCTCCACTTT | CSASSRGHNSPLHF | - | TRBV20-1 | TRBD1 | TRBJ1-6
TGTGCCAGTAGTATCGGAACCAGACAGGAGTACACGGAAAAACTGTTTTTT | CASSIGTRQEYTEKLFF | - | TRBV19 | - | TRBJ1-4
TGTGCCAGCACCCCACGAGGACAGGGGGCTTCTGGAAACACCATATATTTT | CASTPRGQGASGNTIYF | - | TRBV7-6 | TRBD1 | TRBJ1-3
TGTGCCAGTAGTATAGGAGGACAGACGAGGGGCTACACCTTC | CASSIGGQTRGYTF | - | TRBV19 | - | TRBJ1-2
TGTGCCAGCAGTGAACAAAGCGGGAACTATGGCTACACCTTC | CASSEQSGNYGYTF | - | TRBV6-1 | - | TRBJ1-2
TGCGCCAGCAGTACAGGGGGCAGAGGTGAAAAACTGTTTTTT | CASSTGGRGEKLFF | - | TRBV5-1 | TRBD1 | TRBJ1-4
TGTGCCAGCGGGGGGCGGACCGGGGAGCTGTTTTTT | CASGGRTGELFF | - | TRBV6-5 | - | TRBJ2-2
TGTGCCAGCTCAGCCTCGGCCTCAGCCTACGAGCAGTACTTC | CASSASASAYEQYF | - | TRBV18 | - | TRBJ2-7
TGTGCCAGCAGCCAAGGCTGGTCCTACGAGCAGTACTTC | CASSQGWSYEQYF | - | TRBV3-1/TRBV3-2 | - | TRBJ2-7
TGTGCCAGCAGCCTGACAACAGGGCCAGATACGCAGTATTTT | CASSLTTGPDTQYF | once | TRBV9 | - | TRBJ2-3
TGCGCCAGCACCGTACGGTCAGGGAGCACTGAAGCTTTCTTT | CASTVRSGSTEAFF | - | TRBV5-1 | - | TRBJ1-1
TGTGCCAGCAGTTACCTTTGGGGTTACGAGCAGTACTTC | CASSYLWGYEQYF | - | TRBV6-5 | - | TRBJ2-7
TGTGCCAGCAGCCTCACGGGGGGCTCTGGAAACACCATATATTTT | CASSLTGGSGNTIYF | - | TRBV9 | - | TRBJ1-3